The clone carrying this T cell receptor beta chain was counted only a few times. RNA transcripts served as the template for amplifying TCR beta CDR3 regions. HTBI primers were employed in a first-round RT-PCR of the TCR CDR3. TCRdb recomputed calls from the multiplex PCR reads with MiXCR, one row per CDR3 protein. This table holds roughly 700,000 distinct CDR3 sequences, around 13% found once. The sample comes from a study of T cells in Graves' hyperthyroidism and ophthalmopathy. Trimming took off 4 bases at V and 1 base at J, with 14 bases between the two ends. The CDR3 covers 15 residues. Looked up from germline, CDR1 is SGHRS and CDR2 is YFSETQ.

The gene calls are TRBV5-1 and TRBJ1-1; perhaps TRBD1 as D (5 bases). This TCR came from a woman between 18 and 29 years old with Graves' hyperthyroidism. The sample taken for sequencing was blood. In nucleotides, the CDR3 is TGCGCCAGCAGCCGGGACCGGACCTGGAACACTGAAGCTTTCTTT. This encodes CASSRDRTWNTEAFF.